This TCR beta chain emerged from a study of OX40 agonist ivuxolimab in advanced cancers. Across the whole study: The patients received ivuxolimab by intravenous route every 2 weeks at 0.01 to 10 mg/kg. Whole-study findings and limits: Some patients without response likewise showed low normalized clonal expansion. Clonal expansion was seen in CD4+ and CD8+ blood T cells by week 6 at 0.1 to 3.0 mg/kg. Fewer expanded clones were found on average in CD4+ than in CD8+ T cells.

Germline CDR1 SGDLS, CDR2 YYNGEE. The CDR3 covers 16 residues. The V segment lost 3 bases and the J segment 5 bases; nucleotides outside the gene matches: 11. Notes on this clone: No antigen is known for it.

Clones were read by immunoSEQ multiplex PCR, and TCRdb kept only the in-frame ones, dropping some. The data show tens of thousands of clones, with approximately 80% seen just once and approximately 5.6% held by the top ten. Sequenced material: CD4+ or CD8+ T cells sorted from blood, taken in a trial of the OX40 agonist ivuxolimab. The chain uses TRBV9 and TRBJ2-1; 7 nucleotides line up with TRBD2. This receptor was taken from an adult with an advanced solid tumor such as melanoma, head and neck, liver or kidney cancer. The CDR3 nucleotides are TGTGCCAGCAGCGCTCGTGCAGGACTAGGTAACAATGAGCAGTTCTTC. This encodes CASSARAGLGNNEQFF. The full variable domain, completed using reference TRBV9 and TRBJ2-1, is DSGVTQTPKHLITATGQRVTLRCSPRSGDLSVYWYQQSLDQGLQFLIQYYNGEERAKGNILERFSAQQFPDLHSELNLSSLELGDSALYFCASSARAGLGNNEQFFGPGTRLTVL.